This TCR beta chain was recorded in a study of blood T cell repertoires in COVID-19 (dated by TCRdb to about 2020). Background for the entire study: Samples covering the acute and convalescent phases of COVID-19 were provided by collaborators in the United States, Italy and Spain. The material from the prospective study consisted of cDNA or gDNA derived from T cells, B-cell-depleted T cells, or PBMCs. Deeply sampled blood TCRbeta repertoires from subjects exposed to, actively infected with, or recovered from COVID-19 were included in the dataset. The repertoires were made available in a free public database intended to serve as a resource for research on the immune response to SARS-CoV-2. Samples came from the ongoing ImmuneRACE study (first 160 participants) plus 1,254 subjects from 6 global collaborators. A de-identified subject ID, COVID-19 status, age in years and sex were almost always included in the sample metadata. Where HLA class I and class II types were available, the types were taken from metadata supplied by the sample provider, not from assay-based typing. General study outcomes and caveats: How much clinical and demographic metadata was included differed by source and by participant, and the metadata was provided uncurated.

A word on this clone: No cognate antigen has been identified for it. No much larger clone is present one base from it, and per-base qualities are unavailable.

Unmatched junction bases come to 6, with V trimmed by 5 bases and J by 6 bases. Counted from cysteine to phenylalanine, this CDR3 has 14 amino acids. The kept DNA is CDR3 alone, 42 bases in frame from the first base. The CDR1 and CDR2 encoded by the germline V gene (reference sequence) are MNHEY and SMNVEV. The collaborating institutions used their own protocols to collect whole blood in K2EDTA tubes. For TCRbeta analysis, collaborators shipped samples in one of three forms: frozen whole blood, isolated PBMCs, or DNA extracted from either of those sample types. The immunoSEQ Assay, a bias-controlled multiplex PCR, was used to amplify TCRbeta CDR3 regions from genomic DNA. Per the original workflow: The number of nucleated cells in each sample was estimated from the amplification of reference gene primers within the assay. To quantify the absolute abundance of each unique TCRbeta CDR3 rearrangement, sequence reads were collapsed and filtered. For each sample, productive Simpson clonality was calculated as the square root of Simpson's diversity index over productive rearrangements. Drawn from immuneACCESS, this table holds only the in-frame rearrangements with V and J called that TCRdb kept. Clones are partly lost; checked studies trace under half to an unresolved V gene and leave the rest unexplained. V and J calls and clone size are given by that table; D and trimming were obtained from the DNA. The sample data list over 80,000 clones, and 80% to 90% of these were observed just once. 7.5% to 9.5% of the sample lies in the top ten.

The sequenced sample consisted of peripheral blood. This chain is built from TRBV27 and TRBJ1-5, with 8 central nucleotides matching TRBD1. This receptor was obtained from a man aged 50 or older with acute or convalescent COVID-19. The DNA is TGTGCCAGCAGTCCGGACAGGGTCCTTCAGCCCCAGCATTTT. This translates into CASSPDRVLQPQHF.